The clone carrying this T cell receptor beta chain was observed at least ten times. Its target is not known. The sample originates from a study of T-cell reconstitution after alpha-beta-depleted transplantation in children. Findings and limits, study-wide: It was reported that alpha-beta T cells came from several hundred expanded graft clones (about two months after transplant). Most T-cell counts and diversity one year after the transplant came from T cells that were newly produced.

The CDR3 loop spans 14 amino acids. The germline V gene encodes CDR1 SGHRS and CDR2 YFSETQ. V lost 0 bases to trimming and J lost 0 bases, with 7 bases between them. The library targeted TCRbeta and was prepared with unique molecular identifiers. TCRdb recomputed calls from the PCR reads with MiXCR, one row per CDR3 protein. The table shows about 300,000 distinct CDR3 sequences, with around 7.1% occurring only once. The chain has TRBV5-1 and TRBJ2-7, with no clear D. This sequence was found in a female patient aged 2-15 years who had a stem cell transplant for Fanconi anemia, so the T cells may come from the graft donor. This specimen consisted of peripheral blood, obtained 360 days after TCRalphabeta/CD19-depleted stem cell transplant. This CDR3 is CASSLGPFSYEQYF. The CDR3 DNA sequence: TGCGCCAGCAGCTTGGGACCCTTCTCCTACGAGCAGTACTTC.